This T cell receptor beta chain came from a study of radiotherapy plus CTLA-4 blockade in lung cancer. In the study overall: Disease control was achieved by around 32% of patients, and objective responses by 18%.

Method: immunoSEQ multiplex PCR; TCRdb's copy keeps in-frame clones and lacks some. The data show approximately 52,000 clones, with 77% seen just once and over 2% held by the top ten. Study conclusions and caveats: Researchers report tumor-derived TCR clones expanding in blood after radiotherapy plus ipilimumab.

On this clone: The antigen is not known.

The specimen comprised peripheral blood, sampled from a patient treated with radiotherapy plus ipilimumab. The sequence was collected from a human donor with non-small cell lung cancer whose response to radiotherapy plus ipilimumab could not be evaluated.

The CDR3: CASSLGKAGGQETQYF. CDR3 coding DNA: TGTGCCAGCAGCTTAGGAAAAGCGGGGGGACAAGAGACCCAGTACTTC. V gene TRBV11-3 combines with J gene TRBJ2-5; 9 positions match TRBD2. V dropped 1 base and J dropped 2; count of bases not matched to a gene: 5. Germline CDR1 reads SGHNT; CDR2 reads YENEEA. The CDR3 has 16 residues.